The T cell receptor (beta chain) under discussion was sequenced for a study of STAT3 mutations in large granular lymphocyte leukemia. Study-wide findings and caveats: At least one immunodominant TCR beta clonotype appeared in every T-cell large granular lymphocyte leukemia patient.

Each sample's TCRbeta library yielded on average around 42,000 productive templates. The method was immunoSEQ multiplex PCR; TCRdb's version includes in-frame clones alone and lacks a portion of them. The table shows approximately 5,400 clones, with about 50% occurring only once. The V and J ends lost 2 bases and 2 bases respectively, with 10 bases between them. Germline V gives CDR1 KGHSH, CDR2 LQKENI. The CDR3 consists of 15 residues. This clone was observed a handful of times. Its antigen is not identified. The sequencing input was peripheral blood mononuclear cells. The clonotype originates from a woman aged 65 to 85 with T-cell large granular lymphocyte leukemia. Some clones in this sample may be carry-over from other donors' samples. The chain employs TRBV18 and TRBJ1-5; D may be TRBD1 (6 bases). The CDR3 sequence: CASSPGGAGNQPQHF. Here the CDR3 DNA reads TGTGCCAGCTCACCAGGGGGGGCGGGCAATCAGCCCCAGCATTTT.